This T cell receptor (beta chain) is from a study of T cells expressing NK-cell markers. Across the study: In the group of eight sequenced donors, seven were HCMV-seropositive and one was seronegative. Broader study findings: These clonotypes additionally ranked first within the CD3+CD56-NKG2C+ fraction of a few donors. The HCMV specificity of the expanded NKG2C+ T cell clones stayed unresolved.

CDR1 is SQVTM, CDR2 ANQGSEA, per germline. There are 15 residues in the CDR3. What made the TCR beta cDNA was 5'RACE template switching with UMIs. TCRdb reworked the 5' RACE reads into one entry per CDR3 protein, no DNA. The sample table sets out some 110,000 distinct CDR3 sequences. A word on this clonotype: The antigen remains unidentified.

The clonotype comes from a woman aged 18 to 75 in good health. This chain joins TRBV29-1 and TRBJ2-3; TCRdb's D call of TRBD2 is untestable without DNA. Sequenced sample: blood T cells: a sorted CD56 or NKG2C T cell subset, CD4+ or CD8+ T cells, or bulk PBMC T cells (not recorded which). CDR3 sequence reads: CSVSSGSLRTDTQYF.